Below, 20 T cell receptor beta chains from the same sample are listed, as sequenced in a study of blood T cell repertoires in COVID-19. Sequencing used immunoSEQ multiplex PCR; TCRdb keeps in-frame clones, though not all of them. The sample includes roughly 120,000 clones, 75% to 90% of them seen just once. Source material: peripheral blood. These TCRs come from a woman in her 40s with acute or convalescent COVID-19.

This clone was seen more than once but under ten times. The chain joins TRBV19 to TRBJ1-5, with D perhaps TRBD1 (5 bases). Germline-derived CDR1 and CDR2 are LNHDA and SQIVND (reference sequence). Trimming pared 1 base from V and 5 bases from J, leaving 9 bases between. The CDR3 is 14 amino acids. The chain's CDR3 is CASSIVWGDQPQHF. DNA of the CDR3: TGTGCCAGTAGTATAGTTTGGGGGGATCAGCCCCAGCATTTT.

The V gene is TRBV9, the J gene TRBJ1-2; possible D gene TRBD1, 6 bases. CDR3 length: 16 amino acids. Looked up from germline, CDR1 is SGDLS and CDR2 is YYNGEE. V was trimmed by 0 bases and J by 5 bases, leaving 17 bases between them. The CDR3 nucleotides read TGTGCCAGCAGCGTAGCTCAGGGGCCGTGGGGATATGGCTACACCTTC. This sequence encodes CASSVAQGPWGYGYTF.

V and J are TRBV5-1 and TRBJ2-3; a possible D gene is TRBD1 (6 bases). This CDR3 contains 15 residues. Germline-derived CDR1 and CDR2 are SGHRS and YFSETQ. Trimming removed 4 bases from V and 0 bases from J, with 12 bases in between. The CDR3 coding sequence is TGCGCCAGCAGCATTGTGGGGGCTAGCACAGATACGCAGTATTTT. Protein product: CASSIVGASTDTQYF.

This chain uses TRBV15 with TRBJ1-6; D unresolved. Germline V gives CDR1 LNHNV, CDR2 YYDKDF (reference sequence). CDR3 length: 13 amino acids. Trimming took 1 base from V and 4 from J, leaving 2 bases between them. CDR3 bases: TGTGCCACCAGCAGAGCTTATAATTCACCCCTCCACTTT. It is translated as CATSRAYNSPLHF.

This clone was detected only once. The J gene is TRBJ2-7, the V gene TRBV3-1 (or the pseudogene TRBV3-2); 15 bases map to TRBD2. V was pared by 1 base and J by 2 bases, with 6 bases of the junction left unmatched. Germline assignment: CDR1 LGHDT and CDR2 YNNKEL (reference sequence). This CDR3 region has 18 residues. The CDR3 DNA reads TGTGCCAGCAGCCAAGTAGGACTAGCGGGGGGGGCCCCCTACGAGCAGTACTTC. Translation: CASSQVGLAGGAPYEQYF.

This chain connects TRBV6-5 to TRBJ2-1; no reliable D call. Per germline, CDR1 MNHEY and CDR2 SVGAGI. CDR3 length: 13 residues. The V gene lost 5 bases and the J gene lost 9 bases, with 14 bases spanning the gap. This CDR3 is CASSIEMRGEQFF. CDR3 DNA: TGTGCCAGCAGTATTGAAATGCGAGGTGAGCAGTTCTTC.

Only one count was recorded for this clone. This chain's CDR3 is CASSSRKGPKAADTQYF. The CDR3, as DNA: TGTGCCAGCAGCTCACGGAAGGGGCCCAAAGCAGCAGATACGCAGTATTTT. J is TRBJ2-3 and V is TRBV11-2; TRBD1 is a possible D gene (5 bases). This CDR3 is 17 amino acids long. Germline lookup yields CDR1 SGHAT and CDR2 FQNNGV. V lost 4 bases to trimming and J lost 4 bases, with 21 bases between them.

The chain uses TRBV6-5 and TRBJ1-2; D ambiguous. The CDR3 runs 12 residues. CDR1 and CDR2 (germline): MNHEY, SVGAGI. V gave up 4 bases and J gave up 8 bases, with 11 bases separating them. The CDR3, as DNA: TGTGCCAGCAGTTTCACGGCGGGAGGCTACACCTTC. This sequence encodes CASSFTAGGYTF.

The chain combines TRBV5-1 with TRBJ1-2; 8 bases are a match to TRBD1. V shed 3 bases and J 9 bases; nucleotides not matched to a gene: 4. Looked up from germline, CDR1 is SGHRS and CDR2 is YFSETQ. The CDR3 contains 12 residues. The CDR3 DNA reads as TGCGCCAGCAGCTCGCAGGGGGCGAGCTACACCTTC. The encoded protein is CASSSQGASYTF.

The V gene is TRBV7-9, the J gene TRBJ2-1, with a weak D call TRBD2 (5 bases). The CDR3 consists of 13 residues. Germline-derived CDR1 and CDR2 are SEHNR and FQNEAQ (reference sequence). The germline V and J ends were trimmed by 7 bases and 4 bases, with 11 bases remaining between them. The CDR3 reads CASTLAAYNEQFF. CDR3 sequence (DNA): TGTGCCAGCACCCTAGCAGCATACAATGAGCAGTTCTTC.

The chain carries TRBV6-5 and TRBJ1-1, with D possibly being TRBD1 (5 bases). V was cut by 3 bases and J by 10 bases, with 15 bases left in between. Germline V gene lookup returns CDR1 MNHEY and CDR2 SVGAGI. The CDR3 is 13 amino acids. CDR3 residues: CASSYPGLSSAFF. CDR3 DNA sequence: TGTGCCAGCAGTTATCCGGGACTATCGTCAGCTTTCTTT.

This chain connects TRBV19 to TRBJ1-2; 7 bases align to TRBD1. Germline V CDR1 and CDR2: LNHDA, SQIVND (reference sequence). This CDR3 comprises 15 residues. V trimming: 1 base; J trimming: 4 bases; junction bases outside the gene matches: 6. The CDR3 DNA follows: TGTGCCAGTAGTATAGGGGACAGCCAAGTCTATGGCTACACCTTC. This gives the protein CASSIGDSQVYGYTF.

Concerning this clone: This same CDR3 is encoded by further DNA sequences in the sample. The chain is built from TRBV5-1 and TRBJ2-3, with D unresolved. V was trimmed by 0 bases and J by 5 bases, leaving 4 bases between them. Germline CDR1 SGHRS, CDR2 YFSETQ. CDR3 length equals 12 residues. CDR3 sequence reads: CASSLAGDTQYF. In nucleotides, the CDR3 is TGCGCCAGCAGCTTGGCAGGAGATACGCAGTATTTT.

The V gene is TRBV27, the J gene TRBJ2-2; 10 bases map to TRBD2. V was clipped by 2 bases and J by 6 bases; unmatched bases: 6. The CDR3 is made up of 16 amino acids. CDR1 and CDR2 (germline): MNHEY, SMNVEV (reference sequence). The CDR3, as DNA: TGTGCCAGCAGTTTACCCGGGACTAGCGAGGCCGGGGAGCTGTTTTTT. It codes for CASSLPGTSEAGELFF.

The rearrangement uses TRBV10-3 and TRBJ1-2; TRBD1 is a possible D gene (5 bases). V dropped 3 bases and J dropped 4 bases, with 9 bases sitting between them. The CDR3 loop spans 13 amino acids. From germline, CDR1 is ENHRY and CDR2 SYGVKD. CDR3 in amino acids: CAISERQGYGYTF. CDR3 nucleotide sequence: TGTGCCATCAGTGAACGGCAGGGCTATGGCTACACCTTC.

J is TRBJ2-5 and V is TRBV18; D is unclear. Germline values: CDR1 KGHSH, CDR2 LQKENI. The germline V and J ends were trimmed by 3 bases and 2 bases, with 13 bases remaining between them. This CDR3 is 15 amino acids long. CDR3 residues: CASSPRLTEQETQYF. CDR3 sequence (DNA): TGTGCCAGCTCACCGCGTTTGACTGAACAAGAGACCCAGTACTTC. Based on the CDR3 plus reference TRBV18 and TRBJ2-5, the full variable domain is NAGVMQNPRHLVRRRGQEARLRCSPMKGHSHVYWYRQLPEEGLKFMVYLQKENIIDESGMPKERFSAEFPKEGPSILRIQQVVRGDSAAYFCASSPRLTEQETQYFGPGTRLLVL.

V and J are TRBV7-6 and TRBJ2-6; the match to TRBD1 covers 9 bases. This CDR3 is built from 18 residues. The V and J ends lost 5 bases and 2 bases, in that order; junction bases with no gene match: 10. Germline V gene lookup returns CDR1 SGHVS and CDR2 FNYEAQ. The CDR3 DNA sequence: TGTGCCAGCAGCCATCTTTTGGGACAGGGCACTGGGGCCAACGTCCTGACTTTC. Its protein is CASSHLLGQGTGANVLTF. The variable domain in full, with the rest retrieved from reference TRBV7-6 and TRBJ2-6, is GAGVSQSPRYKVTKRGQDVALRCDPISGHVSLYWYRQALGQGPEFLTYFNYEAQQDKSGLPNDRFSAERPEGSISTLTIQRTEQRDSAMYRCASSHLLGQGTGANVLTFGAGSRLTVL.

The rearrangement links TRBV7-6 to TRBJ1-1, with 10 bases fitting TRBD1. The germline gives CDR1 SGHVS, CDR2 FNYEAQ. The CDR3 is 16 amino acids. After removal of 0 bases from V and 0 bases from J, the junction contained 1 base not matched to a gene. The CDR3 loop is CASSLATGGMNTEAFF. The CDR3 DNA reads TGTGCCAGCAGCTTAGCGACAGGGGGCATGAACACTGAAGCTTTCTTT.

The chain couples TRBV18 to TRBJ1-1, with D uncertain. The CDR3 is 14 residues long. In germline, CDR1 is KGHSH, CDR2 LQKENI. Deletions cut 6 bases from V and 4 bases from J, with 15 bases between. Here the CDR3 reads CASSEIVGRTEAFF. The CDR3 DNA reads as TGTGCCAGCTCTGAAATCGTCGGTCGCACTGAAGCTTTCTTT.

This clone turned up a few times. The chain has TRBV7-2 and TRBJ2-5; D uncertain. The ends were cut back, 1 base at V and 0 bases at J, with 9 bases in the middle. Germline CDR1 is SGHTA and CDR2 is FQGNSA. CDR3 length: 15 residues. The CDR3 loop reads CASSLVAMYQETQYF. The CDR3 region has the DNA TGTGCCAGCAGCTTAGTGGCAATGTACCAAGAGACCCAGTACTTC.